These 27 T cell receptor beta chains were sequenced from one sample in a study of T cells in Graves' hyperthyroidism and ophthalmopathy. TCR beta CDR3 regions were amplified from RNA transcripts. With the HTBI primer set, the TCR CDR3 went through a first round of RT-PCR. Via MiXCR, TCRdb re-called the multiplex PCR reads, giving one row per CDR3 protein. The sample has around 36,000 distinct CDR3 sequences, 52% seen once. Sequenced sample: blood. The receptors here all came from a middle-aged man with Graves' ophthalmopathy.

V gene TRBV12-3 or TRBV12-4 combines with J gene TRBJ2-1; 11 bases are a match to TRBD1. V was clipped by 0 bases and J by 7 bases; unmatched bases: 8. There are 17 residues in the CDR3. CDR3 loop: CASSLATGTGGENEQFF. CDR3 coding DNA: TGTGCCAGCAGTTTAGCGACCGGGACAGGGGGAGAAAATGAGCAGTTCTTC.

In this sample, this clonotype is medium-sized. CDR3 sequence (DNA): TGTGCCAGCGCACAGCCTTATAGCAATCAGCCCCAGCATTTT. As protein: CASAQPYSNQPQHF. The chain combines TRBV2 with TRBJ1-5; no clear D. With 8 bases removed from V and 0 bases from J, the gap between germline ends came to 11 bases. The CDR3 spans 14 residues. Per the germline V gene, CDR1 is SNHLY and CDR2 is FYNNEI. Filled out from reference TRBV2 and TRBJ1-5, the complete variable domain reads EPEVTQTPSHQVTQMGQEVILRCVPISNHLYFYWYRQILGQKVEFLVSFYNNEISEKSEIFDDQFSVERPDGSNFTLKIRSTKLEDSAMYFCASAQPYSNQPQHFGDGTRLSIL.

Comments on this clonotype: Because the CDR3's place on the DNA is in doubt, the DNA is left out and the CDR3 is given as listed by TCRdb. CDR3 region: CAHPEDSSFYICSVRRGGREQYF. This rearrangement joins TRBV10-3 to TRBJ2-7; TRBD1 reflects the table's D call only, with no check against the DNA. The CDR3 adds up to 23 amino acids, both ends counted. The germline CDR1 and CDR2 sequences are ENHRY and SYGVKD.

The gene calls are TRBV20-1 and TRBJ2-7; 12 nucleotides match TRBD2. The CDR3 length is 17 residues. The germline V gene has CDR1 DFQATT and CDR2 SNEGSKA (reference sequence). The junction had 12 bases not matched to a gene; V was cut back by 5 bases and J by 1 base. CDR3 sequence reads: CSAFRLAGAWRSYEQYF. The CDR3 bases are TGCAGTGCTTTTCGACTAGCGGGAGCTTGGCGGTCCTACGAGCAGTACTTC.

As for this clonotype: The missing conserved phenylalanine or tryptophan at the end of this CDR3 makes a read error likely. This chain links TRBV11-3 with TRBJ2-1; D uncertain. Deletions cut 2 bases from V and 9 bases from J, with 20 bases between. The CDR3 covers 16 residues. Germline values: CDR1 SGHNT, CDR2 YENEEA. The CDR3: CASSLPDSLVVSEQFL. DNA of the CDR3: TGTGCCAGCAGCTTACCAGACTCCCTGGTCGTTTCTGAGCAGTTCCTC.

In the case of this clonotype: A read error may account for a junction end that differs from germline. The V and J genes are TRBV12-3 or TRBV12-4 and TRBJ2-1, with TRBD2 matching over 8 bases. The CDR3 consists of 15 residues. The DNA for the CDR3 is TGCGCCAGCAGTTTGGGAAGCGGGGGAGACCTAAAAGAGTTCTTC. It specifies CASSLGSGGDLKEFF.

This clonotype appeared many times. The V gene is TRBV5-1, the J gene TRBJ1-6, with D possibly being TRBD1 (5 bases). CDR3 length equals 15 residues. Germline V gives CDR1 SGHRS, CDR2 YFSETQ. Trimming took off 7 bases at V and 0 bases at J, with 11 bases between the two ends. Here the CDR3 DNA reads TGCGCCAGCCGAGGGGAGAGCTCCTATAATTCACCCCTCCACTTT. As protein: CASRGESSYNSPLHF.

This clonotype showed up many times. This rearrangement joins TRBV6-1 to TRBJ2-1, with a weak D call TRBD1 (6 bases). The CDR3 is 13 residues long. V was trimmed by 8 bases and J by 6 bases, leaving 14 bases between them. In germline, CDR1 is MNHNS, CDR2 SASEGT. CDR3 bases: TGTGCCAGCGGTATTATACAGGGCAATGAGCAGTTCTTC. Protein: CASGIIQGNEQFF.

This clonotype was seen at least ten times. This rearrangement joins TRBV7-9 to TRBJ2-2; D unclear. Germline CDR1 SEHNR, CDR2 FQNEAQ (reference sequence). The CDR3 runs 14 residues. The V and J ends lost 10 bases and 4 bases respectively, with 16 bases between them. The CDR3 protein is CANTAIVATGELFF. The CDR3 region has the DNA TGTGCCAACACGGCGATCGTGGCCACCGGGGAGCTGTTTTTT.

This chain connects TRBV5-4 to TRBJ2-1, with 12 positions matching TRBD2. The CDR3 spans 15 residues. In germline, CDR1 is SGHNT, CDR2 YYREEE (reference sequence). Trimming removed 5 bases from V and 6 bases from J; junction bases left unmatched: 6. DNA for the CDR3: TGTGCCAGCAGGCTGGGACTAGCGGGCTTCAATGAGCAGTTCTTC. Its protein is CASRLGLAGFNEQFF.

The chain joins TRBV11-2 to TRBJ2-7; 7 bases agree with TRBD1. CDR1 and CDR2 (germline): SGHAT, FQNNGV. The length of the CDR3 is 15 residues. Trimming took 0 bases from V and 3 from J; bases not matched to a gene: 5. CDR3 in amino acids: CASSLDGDRFYEQYF. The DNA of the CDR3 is TGTGCCAGCAGCTTAGACGGGGACAGATTCTACGAGCAGTACTTC. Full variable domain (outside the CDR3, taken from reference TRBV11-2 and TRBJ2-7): EAGVAQSPRYKIIEKRQSVAFWCNPISGHATLYWYQQILGQGPKLLIQFQNNGVVDDSQLPKDRFSAERLKGVDSTLKIQPAKLEDSAVYLCASSLDGDRFYEQYFGPGTRLTVT.

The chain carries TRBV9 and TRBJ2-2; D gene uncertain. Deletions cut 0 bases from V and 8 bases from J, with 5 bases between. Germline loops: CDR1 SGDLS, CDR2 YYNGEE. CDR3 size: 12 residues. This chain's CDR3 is CASSVETGELFF. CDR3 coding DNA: TGTGCCAGCAGCGTAGAAACGGGGGAGCTGTTTTTT. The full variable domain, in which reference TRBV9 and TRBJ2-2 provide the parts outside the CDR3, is DSGVTQTPKHLITATGQRVTLRCSPRSGDLSVYWYQQSLDQGLQFLIQYYNGEERAKGNILERFSAQQFPDLHSELNLSSLELGDSALYFCASSVETGELFFGEGSRLTVL.

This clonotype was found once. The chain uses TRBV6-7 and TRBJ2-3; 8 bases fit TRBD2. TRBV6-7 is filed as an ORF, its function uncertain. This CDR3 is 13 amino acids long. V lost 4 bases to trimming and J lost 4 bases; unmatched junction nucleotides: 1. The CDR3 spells CASSLAGSDTQYF. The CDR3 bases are TGTGCCAGCAGTTTAGCGGGATCAGATACGCAGTATTTT.

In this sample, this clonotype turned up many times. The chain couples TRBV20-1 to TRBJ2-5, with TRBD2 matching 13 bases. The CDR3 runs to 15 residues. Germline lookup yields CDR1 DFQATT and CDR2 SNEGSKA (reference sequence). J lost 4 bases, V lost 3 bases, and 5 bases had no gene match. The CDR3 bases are TGCAGTGCTAGGGGGACTAGCGGGGCGGGAGAGACCCAGTACTTC. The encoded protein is CSARGTSGAGETQYF.

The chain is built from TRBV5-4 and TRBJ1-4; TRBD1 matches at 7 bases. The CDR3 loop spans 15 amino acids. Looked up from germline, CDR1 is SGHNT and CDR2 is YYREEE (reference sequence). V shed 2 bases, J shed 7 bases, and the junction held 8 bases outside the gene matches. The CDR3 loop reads CASSLRDSSGEKLFF. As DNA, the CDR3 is TGTGCCAGCAGCTTACGGGACAGCTCGGGTGAAAAACTGTTTTTT.

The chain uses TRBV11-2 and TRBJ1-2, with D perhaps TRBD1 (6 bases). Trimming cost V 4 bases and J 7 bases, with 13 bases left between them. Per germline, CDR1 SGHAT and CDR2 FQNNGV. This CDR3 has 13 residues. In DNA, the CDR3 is TGTGCCAGCAGCTCGGCAGGGGTCGGTGGCTACACCTTC. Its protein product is CASSSAGVGGYTF.

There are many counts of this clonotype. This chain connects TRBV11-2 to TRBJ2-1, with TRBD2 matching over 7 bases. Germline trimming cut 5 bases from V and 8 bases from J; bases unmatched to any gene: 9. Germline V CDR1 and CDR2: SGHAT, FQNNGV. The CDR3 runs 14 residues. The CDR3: CASSLREPGDEQFF. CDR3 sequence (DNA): TGTGCCAGCAGCCTGCGGGAGCCTGGTGATGAGCAGTTCTTC.

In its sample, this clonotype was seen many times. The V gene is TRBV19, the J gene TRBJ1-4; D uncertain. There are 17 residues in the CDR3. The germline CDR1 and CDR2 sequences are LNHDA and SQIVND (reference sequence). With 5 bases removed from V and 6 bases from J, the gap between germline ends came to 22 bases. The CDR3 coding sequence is TGTGCCAGTAGTTCCCCTCACCGGGCCGTAGGATATGAAAAACTGTTTTTT. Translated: CASSSPHRAVGYEKLFF.

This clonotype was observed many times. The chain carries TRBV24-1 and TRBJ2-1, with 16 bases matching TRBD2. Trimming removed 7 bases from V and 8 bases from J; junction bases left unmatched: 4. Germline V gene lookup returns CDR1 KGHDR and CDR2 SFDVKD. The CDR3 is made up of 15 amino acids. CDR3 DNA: TGTGCCACCAGGTCCGGGACTAGCGGGGGGGATGAGCAGTTCTTC. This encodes CATRSGTSGGDEQFF.

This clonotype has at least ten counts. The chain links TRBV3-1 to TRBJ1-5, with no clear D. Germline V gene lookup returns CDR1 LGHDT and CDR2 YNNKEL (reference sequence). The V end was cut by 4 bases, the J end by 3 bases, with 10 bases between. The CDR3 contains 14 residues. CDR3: CASSLGRLNQPQHF. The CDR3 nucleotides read TGTGCCAGCAGCCTCGGCAGACTCAATCAGCCCCAGCATTTT.

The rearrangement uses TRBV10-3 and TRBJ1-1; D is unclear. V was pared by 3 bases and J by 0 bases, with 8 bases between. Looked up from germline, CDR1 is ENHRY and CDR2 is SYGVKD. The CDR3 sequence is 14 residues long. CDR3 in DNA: TGTGCCATCAGTGATGGTATATTGAACACTGAAGCTTTCTTT. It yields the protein CAISDGILNTEAFF.

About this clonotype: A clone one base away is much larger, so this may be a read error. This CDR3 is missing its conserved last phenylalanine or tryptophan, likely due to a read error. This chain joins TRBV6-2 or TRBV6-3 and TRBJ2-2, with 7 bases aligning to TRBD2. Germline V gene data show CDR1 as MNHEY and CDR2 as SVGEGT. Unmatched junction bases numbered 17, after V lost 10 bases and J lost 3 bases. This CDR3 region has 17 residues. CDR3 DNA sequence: TGTGCCACCGGGGCTGCCGCGGGAGCCGGATACACCGGGGAGCTGTTTTTG. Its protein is CATGAAAGAGYTGELFL.

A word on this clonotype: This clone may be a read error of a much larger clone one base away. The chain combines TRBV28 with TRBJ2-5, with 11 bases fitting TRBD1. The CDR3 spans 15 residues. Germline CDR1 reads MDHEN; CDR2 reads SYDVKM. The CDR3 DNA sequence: TGTGCCAGCAGTTTACGGACAGGGGGCGGAAAGACCCTGTACTTC. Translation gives CASSLRTGGGKTLYF. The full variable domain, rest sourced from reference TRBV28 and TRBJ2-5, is DVKVTQSSRYLVKRTGEKVFLECVQDMDHENMFWYRQDPGLGLRLIYFSYDVKMKEKGDIPEGYSVSREKKERFSLILESASTNQTSMYLCASSLRTGGGKTLYFGPGTRLLVL.

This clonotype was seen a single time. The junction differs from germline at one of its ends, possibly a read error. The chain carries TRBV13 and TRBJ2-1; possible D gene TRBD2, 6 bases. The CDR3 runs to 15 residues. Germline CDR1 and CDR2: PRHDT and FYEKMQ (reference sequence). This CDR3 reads CASSPGVGSYNERFF. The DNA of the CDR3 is TGTGCCAGCAGCCCGGGGGTTGGCTCCTACAATGAGCGGTTCTTC.

CDR3 sequence: CASSSSGTGALSGANVLTF. CDR3 bases: TGTGCCAGCAGCTCCTCCGGGACAGGTGCTCTCTCTGGGGCCAACGTCCTGACTTTC. The chain carries TRBV5-5 and TRBJ2-6; 8 bases fit TRBD1. Germline V lookup: CDR1 SGHKS, CDR2 YYEKEE (reference sequence). V lost 3 bases and J lost 0; bases outside the gene matches: 11. This CDR3 comprises 19 residues.

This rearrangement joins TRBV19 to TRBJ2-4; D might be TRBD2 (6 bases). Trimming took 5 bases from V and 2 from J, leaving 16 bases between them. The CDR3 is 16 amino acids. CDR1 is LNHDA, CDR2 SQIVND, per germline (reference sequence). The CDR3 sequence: CASSSSGSGSKNIQYF. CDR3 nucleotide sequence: TGTGCCAGTAGTTCGTCCGGGAGTGGGTCCAAAAACATTCAGTACTTC.

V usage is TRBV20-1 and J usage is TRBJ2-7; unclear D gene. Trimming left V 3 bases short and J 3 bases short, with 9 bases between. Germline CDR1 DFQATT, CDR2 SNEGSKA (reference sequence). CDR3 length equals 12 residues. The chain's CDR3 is CSARPVGYEQYF. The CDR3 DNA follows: TGCAGTGCTAGGCCGGTGGGCTACGAGCAGTACTTC.